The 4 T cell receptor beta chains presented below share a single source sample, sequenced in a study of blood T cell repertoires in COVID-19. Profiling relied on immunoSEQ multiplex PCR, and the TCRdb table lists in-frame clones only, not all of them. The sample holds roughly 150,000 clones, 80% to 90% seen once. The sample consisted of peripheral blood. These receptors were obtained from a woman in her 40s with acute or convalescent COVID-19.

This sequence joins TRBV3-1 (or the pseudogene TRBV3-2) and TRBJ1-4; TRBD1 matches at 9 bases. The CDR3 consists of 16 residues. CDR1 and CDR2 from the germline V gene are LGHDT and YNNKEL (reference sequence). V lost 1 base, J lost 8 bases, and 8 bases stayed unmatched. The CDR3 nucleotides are TGTGCCAGCAGCCAAGGGTACAGGGGGCTTGACGAAAAACTGTTTTTT. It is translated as CASSQGYRGLDEKLFF.

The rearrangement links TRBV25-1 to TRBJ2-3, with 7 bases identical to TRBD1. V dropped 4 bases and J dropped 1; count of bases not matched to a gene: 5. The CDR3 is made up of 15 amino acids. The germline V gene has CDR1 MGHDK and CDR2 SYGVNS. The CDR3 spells CASSVGTAGTDTQYF. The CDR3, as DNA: TGTGCCAGCAGTGTTGGGACAGCCGGCACAGATACGCAGTATTTT.

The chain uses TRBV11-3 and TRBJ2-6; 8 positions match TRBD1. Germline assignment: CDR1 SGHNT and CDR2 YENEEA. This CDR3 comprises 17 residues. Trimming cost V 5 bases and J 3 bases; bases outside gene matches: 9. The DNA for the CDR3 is TGTGCCAGCAGCAACGGACAGGGAGTTTATGGGGCCAACGTCCTGACTTTC. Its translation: CASSNGQGVYGANVLTF.

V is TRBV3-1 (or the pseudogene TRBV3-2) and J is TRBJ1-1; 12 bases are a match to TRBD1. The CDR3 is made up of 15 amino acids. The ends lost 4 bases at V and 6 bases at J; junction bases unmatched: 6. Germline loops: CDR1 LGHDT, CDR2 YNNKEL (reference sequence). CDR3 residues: CASSPWGQGAAEAFF. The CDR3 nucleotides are TGTGCCAGCAGCCCCTGGGGACAGGGGGCGGCTGAAGCTTTCTTT.